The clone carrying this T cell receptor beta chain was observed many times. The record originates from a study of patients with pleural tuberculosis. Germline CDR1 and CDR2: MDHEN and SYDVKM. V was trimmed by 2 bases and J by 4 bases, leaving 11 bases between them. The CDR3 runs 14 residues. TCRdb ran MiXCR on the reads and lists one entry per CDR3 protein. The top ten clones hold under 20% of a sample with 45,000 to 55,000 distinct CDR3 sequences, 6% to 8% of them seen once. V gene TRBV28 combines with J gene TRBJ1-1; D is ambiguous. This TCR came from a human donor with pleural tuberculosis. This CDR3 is CASSLPPLSTEAFF. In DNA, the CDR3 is TGTGCCAGCAGTTTACCCCCATTGTCCACTGAAGCTTTCTTT.